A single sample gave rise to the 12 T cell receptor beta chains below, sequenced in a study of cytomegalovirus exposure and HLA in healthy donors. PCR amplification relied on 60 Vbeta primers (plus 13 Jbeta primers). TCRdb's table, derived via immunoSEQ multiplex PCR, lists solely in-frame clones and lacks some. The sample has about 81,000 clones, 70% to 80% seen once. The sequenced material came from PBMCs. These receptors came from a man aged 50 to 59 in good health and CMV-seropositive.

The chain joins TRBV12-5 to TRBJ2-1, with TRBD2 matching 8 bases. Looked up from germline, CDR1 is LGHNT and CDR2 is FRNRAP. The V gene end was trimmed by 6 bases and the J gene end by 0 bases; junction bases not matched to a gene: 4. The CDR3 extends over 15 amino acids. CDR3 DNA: TGTGCTAGTGGCCTCAGCGGGGGCTCCTACAATGAGCAGTTCTTC. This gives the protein CASGLSGGSYNEQFF.

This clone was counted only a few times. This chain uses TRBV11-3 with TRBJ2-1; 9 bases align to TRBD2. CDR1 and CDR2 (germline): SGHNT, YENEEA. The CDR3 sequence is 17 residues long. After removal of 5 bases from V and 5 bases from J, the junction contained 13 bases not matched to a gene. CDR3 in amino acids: CASSQRRSGSRDNEQFF. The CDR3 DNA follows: TGTGCCAGCAGCCAAAGGCGTAGCGGGAGTCGGGACAATGAGCAGTTCTTC.

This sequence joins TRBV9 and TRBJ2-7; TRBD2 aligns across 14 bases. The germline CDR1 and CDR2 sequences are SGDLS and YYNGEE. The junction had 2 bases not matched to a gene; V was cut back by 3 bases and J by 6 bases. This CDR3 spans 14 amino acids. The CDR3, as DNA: TGTGCCAGCAGCGCCGGGACTAGCGGGAGCGAGCAGTACTTC. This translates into CASSAGTSGSEQYF. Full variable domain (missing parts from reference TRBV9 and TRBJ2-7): DSGVTQTPKHLITATGQRVTLRCSPRSGDLSVYWYQQSLDQGLQFLIQYYNGEERAKGNILERFSAQQFPDLHSELNLSSLELGDSALYFCASSAGTSGSEQYFGPGTRLTVT.

In nucleotides, the CDR3 is TGCGCCAGCAGCACCGGGACAGATGGCTACACCTTC. It is translated as CASSTGTDGYTF. The chain has TRBV5-1 and TRBJ1-2, with 7 bases aligning to TRBD1. With V trimmed by 4 bases and J by 6 bases, 3 bases remained unmatched. This CDR3 has 12 residues. Per germline, CDR1 SGHRS and CDR2 YFSETQ.

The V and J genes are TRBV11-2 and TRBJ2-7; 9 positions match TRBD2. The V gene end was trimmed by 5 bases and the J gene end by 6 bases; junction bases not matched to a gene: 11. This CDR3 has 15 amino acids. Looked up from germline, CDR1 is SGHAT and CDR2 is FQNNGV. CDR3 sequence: CASSPRGGRATEQYF. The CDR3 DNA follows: TGTGCCAGCAGCCCGAGGGGCGGGAGGGCTACCGAGCAGTACTTC.

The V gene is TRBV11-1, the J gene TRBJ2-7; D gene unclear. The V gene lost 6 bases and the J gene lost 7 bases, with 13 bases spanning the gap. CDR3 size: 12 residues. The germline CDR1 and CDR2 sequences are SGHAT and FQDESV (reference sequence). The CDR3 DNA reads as TGTGCCAGCAGTACGAACGCCCGGGAGCAGTACTTC. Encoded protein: CASSTNAREQYF. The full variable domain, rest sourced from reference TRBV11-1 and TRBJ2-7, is EAEVAQSPRYKITEKSQAVAFWCDPISGHATLYWYRQILGQGPELLVQFQDESVVDDSQLPKDRFSAERLKGVDSTLKIQPAELGDSAMYLCASSTNAREQYFGPGTRLTVT.

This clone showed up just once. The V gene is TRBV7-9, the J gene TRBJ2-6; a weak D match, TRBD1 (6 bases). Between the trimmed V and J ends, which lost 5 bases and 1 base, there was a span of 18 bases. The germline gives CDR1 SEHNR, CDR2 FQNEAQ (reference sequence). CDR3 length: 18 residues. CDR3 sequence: CASSIRQAWGSGANVLTF. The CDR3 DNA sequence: TGTGCCAGCAGCATAAGACAGGCCTGGGGGTCTGGGGCCAACGTCCTGACTTTC.

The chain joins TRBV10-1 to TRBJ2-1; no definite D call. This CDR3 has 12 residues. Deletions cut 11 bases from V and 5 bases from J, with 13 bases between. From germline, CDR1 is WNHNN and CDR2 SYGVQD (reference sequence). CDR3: CAATRPNNEQFF. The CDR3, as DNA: TGCGCCGCGACTCGGCCGAACAATGAGCAGTTCTTC.

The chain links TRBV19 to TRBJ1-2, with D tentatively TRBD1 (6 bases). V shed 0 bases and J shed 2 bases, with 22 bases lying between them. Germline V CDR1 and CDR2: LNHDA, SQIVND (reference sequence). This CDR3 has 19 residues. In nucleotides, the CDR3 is TGTGCCAGTAGTATAGATCCAACGTTCCGGTACAGGGACAACTATGGCTACACCTTC. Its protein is CASSIDPTFRYRDNYGYTF.

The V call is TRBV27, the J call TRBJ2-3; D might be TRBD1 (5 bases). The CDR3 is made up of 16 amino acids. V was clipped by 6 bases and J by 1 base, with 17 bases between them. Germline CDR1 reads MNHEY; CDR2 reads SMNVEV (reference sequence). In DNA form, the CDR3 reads TGTGCCAGCAGGTCAGGCCAGGGTGGTGGCACAGATACGCAGTATTTT. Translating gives CASRSGQGGGTDTQYF.

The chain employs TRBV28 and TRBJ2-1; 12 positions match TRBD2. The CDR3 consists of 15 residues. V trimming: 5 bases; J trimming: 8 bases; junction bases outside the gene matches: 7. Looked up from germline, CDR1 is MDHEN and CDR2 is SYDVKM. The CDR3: CASSPRLAGEHEQFF. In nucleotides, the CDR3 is TGTGCCAGCAGTCCCCGACTAGCGGGAGAACATGAGCAGTTCTTC.

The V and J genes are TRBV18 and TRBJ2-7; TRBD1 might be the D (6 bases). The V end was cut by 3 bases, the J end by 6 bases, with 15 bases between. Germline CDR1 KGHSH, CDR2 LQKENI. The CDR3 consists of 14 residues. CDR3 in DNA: TGTGCCAGCTCACCCAGGGGACCCCCTGGCGAGCAGTACTTC. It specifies CASSPRGPPGEQYF. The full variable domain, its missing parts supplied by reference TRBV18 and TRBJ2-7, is NAGVMQNPRHLVRRRGQEARLRCSPMKGHSHVYWYRQLPEEGLKFMVYLQKENIIDESGMPKERFSAEFPKEGPSILRIQQVVRGDSAAYFCASSPRGPPGEQYFGPGTRLTVT.